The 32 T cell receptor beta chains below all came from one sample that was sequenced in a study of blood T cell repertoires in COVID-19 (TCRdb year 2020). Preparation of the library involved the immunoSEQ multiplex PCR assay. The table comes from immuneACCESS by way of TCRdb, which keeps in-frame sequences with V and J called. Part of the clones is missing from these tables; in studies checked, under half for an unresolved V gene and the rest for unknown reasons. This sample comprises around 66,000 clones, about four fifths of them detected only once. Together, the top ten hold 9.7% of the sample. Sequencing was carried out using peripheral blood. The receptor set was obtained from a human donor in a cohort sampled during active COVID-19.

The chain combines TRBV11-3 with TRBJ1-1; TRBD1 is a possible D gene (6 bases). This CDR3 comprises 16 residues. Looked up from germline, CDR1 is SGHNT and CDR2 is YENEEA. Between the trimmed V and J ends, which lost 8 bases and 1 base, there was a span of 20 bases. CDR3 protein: CASALGAGAENTEAFF. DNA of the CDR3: TGTGCCAGCGCCTTAGGGGCGGGGGCAGAGAACACTGAAGCTTTCTTT.

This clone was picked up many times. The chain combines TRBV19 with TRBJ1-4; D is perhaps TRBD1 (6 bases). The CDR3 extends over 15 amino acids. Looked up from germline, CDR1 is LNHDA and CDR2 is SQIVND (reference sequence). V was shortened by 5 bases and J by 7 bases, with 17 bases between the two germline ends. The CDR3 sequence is CASSQGQQGSEKLFF. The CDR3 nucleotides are TGTGCCAGTAGTCAAGGGCAGCAGGGGAGTGAAAAACTGTTTTTT.

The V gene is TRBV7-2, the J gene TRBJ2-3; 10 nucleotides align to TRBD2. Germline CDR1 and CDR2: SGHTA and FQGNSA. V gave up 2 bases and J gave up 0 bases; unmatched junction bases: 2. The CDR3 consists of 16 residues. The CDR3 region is CASSLTSGASTDTQYF. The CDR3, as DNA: TGTGCCAGCAGCTTAACTAGCGGGGCTAGCACAGATACGCAGTATTTT.

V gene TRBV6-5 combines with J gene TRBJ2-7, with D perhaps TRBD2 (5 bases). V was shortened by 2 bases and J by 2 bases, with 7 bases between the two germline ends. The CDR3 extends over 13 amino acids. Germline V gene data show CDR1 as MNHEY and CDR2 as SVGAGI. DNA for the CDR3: TGTGCCAGCAGTTACGCCGGGACCTACGAGCAGTACTTC. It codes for CASSYAGTYEQYF.

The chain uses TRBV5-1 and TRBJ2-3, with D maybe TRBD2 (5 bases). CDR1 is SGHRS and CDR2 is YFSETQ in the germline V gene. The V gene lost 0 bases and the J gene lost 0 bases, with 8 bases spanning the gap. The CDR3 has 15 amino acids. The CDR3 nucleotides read TGCGCCAGCAGCTTGGACGGGAAGAGCACAGATACGCAGTATTTT. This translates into CASSLDGKSTDTQYF.

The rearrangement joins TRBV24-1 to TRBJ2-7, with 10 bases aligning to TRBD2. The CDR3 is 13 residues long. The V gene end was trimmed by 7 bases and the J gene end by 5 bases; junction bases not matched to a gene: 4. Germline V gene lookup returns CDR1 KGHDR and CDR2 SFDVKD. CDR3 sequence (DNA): TGTGCCACCAGGGCTAGCGGGAGCCACGAGCAGTACTTC. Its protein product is CATRASGSHEQYF.

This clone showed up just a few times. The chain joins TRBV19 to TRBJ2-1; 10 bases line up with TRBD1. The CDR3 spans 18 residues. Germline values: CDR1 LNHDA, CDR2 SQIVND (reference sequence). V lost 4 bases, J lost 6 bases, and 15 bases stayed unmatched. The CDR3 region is CASSRELTGQGSANEQFF. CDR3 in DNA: TGTGCCAGTAGTAGGGAATTAACGGGACAGGGGTCGGCCAATGAGCAGTTCTTC.

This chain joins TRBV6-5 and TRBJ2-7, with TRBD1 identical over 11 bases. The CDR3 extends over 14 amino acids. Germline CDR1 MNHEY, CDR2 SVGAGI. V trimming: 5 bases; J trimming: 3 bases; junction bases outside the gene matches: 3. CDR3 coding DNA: TGTGCCAGCAGTCAGGGACAGGGGGACTACGAGCAGTACTTC. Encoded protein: CASSQGQGDYEQYF.

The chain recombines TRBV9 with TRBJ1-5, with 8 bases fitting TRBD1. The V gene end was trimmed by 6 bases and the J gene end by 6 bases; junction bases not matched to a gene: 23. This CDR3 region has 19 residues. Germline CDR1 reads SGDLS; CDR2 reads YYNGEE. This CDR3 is CASTIHRRGQGIASQPQHF. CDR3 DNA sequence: TGTGCCAGCACCATACATAGGCGAGGACAGGGTATAGCAAGTCAGCCCCAGCATTTT.

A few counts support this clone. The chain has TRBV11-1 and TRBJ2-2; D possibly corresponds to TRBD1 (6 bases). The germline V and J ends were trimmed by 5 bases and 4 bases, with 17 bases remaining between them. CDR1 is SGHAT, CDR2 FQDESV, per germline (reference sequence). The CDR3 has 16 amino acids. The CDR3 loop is CASSLSGTRFTGELFF. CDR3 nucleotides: TGTGCCAGCAGCCTTTCCGGGACACGGTTCACCGGGGAGCTGTTTTTT.

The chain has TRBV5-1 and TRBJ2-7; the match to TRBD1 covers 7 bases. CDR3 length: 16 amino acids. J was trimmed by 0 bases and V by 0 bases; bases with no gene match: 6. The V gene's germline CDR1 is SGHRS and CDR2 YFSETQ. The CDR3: CASSLADGTASYEQYF. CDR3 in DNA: TGCGCCAGCAGCTTGGCCGATGGGACAGCCTCCTACGAGCAGTACTTC.

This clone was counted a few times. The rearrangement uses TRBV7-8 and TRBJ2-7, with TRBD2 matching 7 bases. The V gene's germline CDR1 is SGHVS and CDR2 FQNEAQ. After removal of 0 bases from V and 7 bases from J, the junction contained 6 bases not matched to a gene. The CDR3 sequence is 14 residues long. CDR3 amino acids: CASSLAGEAGEQYF. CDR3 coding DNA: TGTGCCAGCAGCTTAGCGGGAGAAGCGGGGGAGCAGTACTTC.

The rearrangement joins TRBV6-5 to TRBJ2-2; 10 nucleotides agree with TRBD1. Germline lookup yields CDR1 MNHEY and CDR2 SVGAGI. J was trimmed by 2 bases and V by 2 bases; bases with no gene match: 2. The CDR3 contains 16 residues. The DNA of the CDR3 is TGTGCCAGCAGTTACGGGACAGGGGACAACACCGGGGAGCTGTTTTTT. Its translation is CASSYGTGDNTGELFF.

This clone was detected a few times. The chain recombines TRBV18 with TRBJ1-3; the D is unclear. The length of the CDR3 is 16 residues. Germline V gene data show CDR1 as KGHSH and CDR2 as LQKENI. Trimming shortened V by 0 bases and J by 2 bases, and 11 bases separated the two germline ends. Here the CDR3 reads CASSPPNTGTGNTIYF. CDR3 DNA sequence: TGTGCCAGCTCACCACCGAATACCGGGACTGGAAACACCATATATTTT.

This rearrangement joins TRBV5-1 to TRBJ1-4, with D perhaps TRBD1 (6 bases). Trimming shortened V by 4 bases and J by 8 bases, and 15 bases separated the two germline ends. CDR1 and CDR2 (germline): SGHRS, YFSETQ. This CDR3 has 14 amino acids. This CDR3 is CASSARGIGEKLFF. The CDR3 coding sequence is TGCGCCAGCAGCGCCAGGGGAATTGGGGAAAAACTGTTTTTT.

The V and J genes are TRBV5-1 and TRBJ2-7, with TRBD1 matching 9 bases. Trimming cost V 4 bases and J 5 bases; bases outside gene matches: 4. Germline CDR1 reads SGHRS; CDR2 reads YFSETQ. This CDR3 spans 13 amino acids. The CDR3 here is CASSQDRGDEQYF. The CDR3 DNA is TGCGCCAGCAGCCAGGACAGGGGCGACGAGCAGTACTTC.

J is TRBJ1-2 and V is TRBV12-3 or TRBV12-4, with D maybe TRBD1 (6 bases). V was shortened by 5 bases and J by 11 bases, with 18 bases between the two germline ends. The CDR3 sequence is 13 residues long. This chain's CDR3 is CASSHSVDRRYTF. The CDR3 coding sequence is TGTGCCAGCAGTCACAGTGTTGACAGGAGATACACCTTC.

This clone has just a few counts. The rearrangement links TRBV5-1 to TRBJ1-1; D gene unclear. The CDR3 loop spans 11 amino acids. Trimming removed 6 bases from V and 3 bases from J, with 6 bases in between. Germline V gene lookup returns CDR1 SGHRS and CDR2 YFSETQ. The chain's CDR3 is CASISDTEAFF. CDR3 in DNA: TGCGCCAGCATTTCGGACACTGAAGCTTTCTTT. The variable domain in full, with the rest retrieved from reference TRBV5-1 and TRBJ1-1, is KAGVTQTPRYLIKTRGQQVTLSCSPISGHRSVSWYQQTPGQGLQFLFEYFSETQRNKGNFPGRFSGRQFSNSRSEMNVSTLELGDSALYLCASISDTEAFFGQGTRLTVV.

The chain's CDR3 is CASSPERRRNQPQHF. Written as DNA, the CDR3 is TGTGCCAGCAGCCCTGAGAGGAGGCGCAATCAGCCCCAGCATTTT. The chain couples TRBV3-1 (or the pseudogene TRBV3-2) to TRBJ1-5; no definite D call. Germline CDR1 LGHDT, CDR2 YNNKEL (reference sequence). This CDR3 has 15 residues. The V and J ends lost 4 bases and 2 bases respectively, with 12 bases between them.

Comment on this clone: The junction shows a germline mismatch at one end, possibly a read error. CDR3 sequence (DNA): TGTGCCAGCAGTACCCGGGACAGGACTTTTTTT. This translates into CASSTRDRTFF. The chain has TRBV25-1 and TRBJ1-5, with TRBD1 matching over 8 bases. Germline V lookup: CDR1 MGHDK, CDR2 SYGVNS. The CDR3 contains 11 residues.

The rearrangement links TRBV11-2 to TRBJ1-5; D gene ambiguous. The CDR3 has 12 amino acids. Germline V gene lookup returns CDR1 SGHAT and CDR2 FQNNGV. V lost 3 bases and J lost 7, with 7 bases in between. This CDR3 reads CASSFPGQPQHF. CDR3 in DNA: TGTGCCAGCAGCTTTCCGGGGCAGCCCCAGCATTTT. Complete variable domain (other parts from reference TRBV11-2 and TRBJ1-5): EAGVAQSPRYKIIEKRQSVAFWCNPISGHATLYWYQQILGQGPKLLIQFQNNGVVDDSQLPKDRFSAERLKGVDSTLKIQPAKLEDSAVYLCASSFPGQPQHFGDGTRLSIL.

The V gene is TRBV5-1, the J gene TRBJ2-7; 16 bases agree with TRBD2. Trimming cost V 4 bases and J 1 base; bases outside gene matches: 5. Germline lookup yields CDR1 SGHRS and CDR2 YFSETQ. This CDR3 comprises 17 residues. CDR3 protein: CASSPGLAGGTSYEQYF. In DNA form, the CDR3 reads TGCGCCAGCAGCCCGGGACTAGCGGGAGGGACGTCCTACGAGCAGTACTTC.

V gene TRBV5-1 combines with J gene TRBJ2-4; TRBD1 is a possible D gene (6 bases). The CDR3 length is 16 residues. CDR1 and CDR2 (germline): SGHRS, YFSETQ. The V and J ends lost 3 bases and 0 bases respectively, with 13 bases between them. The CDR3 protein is CASSSGQTLAKNIQYF. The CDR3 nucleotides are TGCGCCAGCAGCTCCGGACAGACCCTAGCCAAAAACATTCAGTACTTC.

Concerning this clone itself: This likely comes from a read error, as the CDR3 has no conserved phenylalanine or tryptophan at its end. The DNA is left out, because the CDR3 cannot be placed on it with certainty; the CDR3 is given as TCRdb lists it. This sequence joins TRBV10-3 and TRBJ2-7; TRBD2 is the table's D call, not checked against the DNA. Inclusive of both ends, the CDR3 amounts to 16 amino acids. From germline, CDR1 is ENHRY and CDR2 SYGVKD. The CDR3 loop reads CAISASTSGSEAVLTI.

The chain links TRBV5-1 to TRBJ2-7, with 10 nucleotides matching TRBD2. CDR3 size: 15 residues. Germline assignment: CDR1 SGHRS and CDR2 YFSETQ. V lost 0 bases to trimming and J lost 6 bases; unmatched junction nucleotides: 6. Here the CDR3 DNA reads TGCGCCAGCAGCTTGGGTGGGACTAGCGAGGTCGAGCAGTACTTC. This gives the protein CASSLGGTSEVEQYF. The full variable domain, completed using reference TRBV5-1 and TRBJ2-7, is KAGVTQTPRYLIKTRGQQVTLSCSPISGHRSVSWYQQTPGQGLQFLFEYFSETQRNKGNFPGRFSGRQFSNSRSEMNVSTLELGDSALYLCASSLGGTSEVEQYFGPGTRLTVT.

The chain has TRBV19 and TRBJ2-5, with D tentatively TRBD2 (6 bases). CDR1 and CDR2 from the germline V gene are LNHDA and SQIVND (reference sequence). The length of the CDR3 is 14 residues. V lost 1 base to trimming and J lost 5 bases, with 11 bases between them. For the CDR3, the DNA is TGTGCCAGTAGTATAGCGGGGGTCGGGGAGACCCAGTACTTC. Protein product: CASSIAGVGETQYF.

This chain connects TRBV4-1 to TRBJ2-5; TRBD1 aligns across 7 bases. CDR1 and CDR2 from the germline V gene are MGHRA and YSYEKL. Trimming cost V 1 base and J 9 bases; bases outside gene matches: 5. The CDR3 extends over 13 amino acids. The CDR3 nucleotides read TGCGCCAGCAGCCAAGGGGACAGCTTGGCCCAGTACTTC. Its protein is CASSQGDSLAQYF.

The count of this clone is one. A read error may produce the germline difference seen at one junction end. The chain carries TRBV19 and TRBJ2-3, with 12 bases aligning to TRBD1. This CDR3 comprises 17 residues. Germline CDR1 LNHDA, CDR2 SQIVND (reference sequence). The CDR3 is CASSIRGGTGGTDTQYF. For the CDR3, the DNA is TGTGCCAGTAGTATCAGGGGTGGGACAGGGGGCACGGATACGCAGTATTTT.

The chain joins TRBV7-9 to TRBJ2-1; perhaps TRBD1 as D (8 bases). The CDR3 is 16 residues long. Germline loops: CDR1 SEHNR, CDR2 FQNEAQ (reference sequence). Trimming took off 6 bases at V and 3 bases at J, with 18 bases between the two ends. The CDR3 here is CASSHRGAGDYNEQFF. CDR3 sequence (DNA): TGTGCCAGCAGTCACAGGGGGGCGGGAGACTACAATGAGCAGTTCTTC.

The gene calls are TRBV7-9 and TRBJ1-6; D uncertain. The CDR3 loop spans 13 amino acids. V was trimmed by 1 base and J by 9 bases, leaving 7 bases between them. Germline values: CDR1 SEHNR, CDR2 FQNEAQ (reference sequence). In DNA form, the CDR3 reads TGTGCCAGCAGCTTAGAGCTTAGTTCACCCCTCCACTTT. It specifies CASSLELSSPLHF.

CDR3 sequence reads: CSVRDYPLTDTQYF. The DNA for the CDR3 is TGCAGCGTTAGGGACTACCCCCTGACAGATACGCAGTATTTT. The chain carries TRBV29-1 and TRBJ2-3, with 7 bases lining up with TRBD2. Trimming cost V 5 bases and J 3 bases; bases outside gene matches: 8. Germline CDR1 reads SQVTM; CDR2 reads ANQGSEA. This CDR3 spans 14 amino acids.

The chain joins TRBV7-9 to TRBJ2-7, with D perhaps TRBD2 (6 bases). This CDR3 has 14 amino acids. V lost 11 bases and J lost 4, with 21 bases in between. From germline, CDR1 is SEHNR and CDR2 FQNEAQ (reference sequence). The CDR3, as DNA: TGTGCCTCCACCGATGGAGGGAGGCGGTACGAGCAGTACTTC. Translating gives CASTDGGRRYEQYF.